The source of this TCR beta chain is a study of blood T cell repertoires in COVID-19. Overall study context: There were acute and convalescent COVID-19 samples, and they came from the United States, Italy and Spain. The cDNA or gDNA used as material had been derived from T cells, B-cell-depleted T cells, or PBMCs.

Per the study methods: Amplified reference gene primers provided the basis for estimating nucleated cell counts. Sequencing used immunoSEQ multiplex PCR; TCRdb keeps in-frame clones, though not all of them. V and J calls and clone size follow that table, whereas D and trimming were derived from the DNA. Among approximately 300,000 clones listed, around 85% were seen once. The CDR3 is made up of 15 amino acids. Germline V gene sequence: CDR1 LGHDT, CDR2 YNNKEL (reference sequence). V was clipped by 3 bases and J by 0 bases; unmatched bases: 3. This TCR derives from a woman between 45 and 60 years old with active or convalescent COVID-19. The V call is TRBV3-1 (or the pseudogene TRBV3-2), the J call TRBJ1-2, with TRBD1 matching 8 bases. Material for sequencing was peripheral blood. Here the CDR3 reads CASSQGQAPNYGYTF. CDR3 DNA sequence: TGTGCCAGCAGCCAGGGACAGGCCCCTAACTATGGCTACACCTTC.